Reported below is one TCR beta chain. Its antigen is currently unknown. This sample also contains other DNA sequences that code for the same CDR3. Measured with immunoSEQ multiplex PCR; TCRdb has only the in-frame clones, and not every one. The sample lists about 550,000 clones; nearly 97% were seen once. These data come from a study of shared clonotypes between healthy human individuals. About the study: Each donor had three CD4 naive, three CD4 memory, two CD8 naive and one CD8 memory plate. Study results and limitations: Generally, naive subsets (rather than memory subsets) showed larger estimated richness.

Naive CD8 cells were CD45RO-negative, positively selected for CCR7, excluding terminally differentiated effector memory CD45RA+ cells. The V end lost 0 bases, the J end lost 0 bases, and 6 bases lay between the germline ends. This CDR3 is built from 15 residues. Germline V gene data show CDR1 as MNHEY and CDR2 as SVGAGI. Sample: naive CD8+ T cells sorted from blood. The chain combines TRBV6-5 with TRBJ2-1; TRBD2 might be the D (6 bases). This sequence was found in a woman aged 25 to 39 in good health. The DNA of the CDR3 is TGTGCCAGCAGTTACTCCGGGAGCTCCTACAATGAGCAGTTCTTC. This codes for CASSYSGSSYNEQFF.